Below, 26 T cell receptor beta chains from the same sample are listed, as sequenced in a study of T cell clones after liver transplantation. TCRdb keeps only in-frame clones here, not all; method: immunoSEQ multiplex PCR. The sample carries around 97,000 clones, approximately 79% recorded once. Here the sequenced sample was CD4+ T cells from blood, taken approximately 50 months after liver transplant. Source of these receptors: a human patient who received a liver transplant. Some T cells could come from the graft donor.

The chain has TRBV13 and TRBJ1-6; no reliable D call. Trimming cost V 4 bases and J 10 bases, with 8 bases left between them. The germline V gene encodes CDR1 PRHDT and CDR2 FYEKMQ (reference sequence). CDR3 size: 12 residues. This CDR3 reads CASSSRQSPLHF. The CDR3 nucleotides are TGTGCCAGCAGCTCGAGGCAATCACCCCTCCACTTT.

The chain uses TRBV5-6 and TRBJ1-6, with 8 bases aligning to TRBD1. J was trimmed by 7 bases and V by 2 bases; bases with no gene match: 8. This CDR3 contains 16 residues. Germline V lookup: CDR1 SGHDT, CDR2 YYEEEE. CDR3 sequence reads: CASSLGLGTGNSPLHF. CDR3 nucleotide sequence: TGTGCCAGCAGCTTAGGTTTAGGGACAGGAAATTCACCCCTCCACTTT. Together with reference TRBV5-6 and TRBJ1-6, the CDR3 gives the full variable domain: DAGVTQSPTHLIKTRGQQVTLRCSPKSGHDTVSWYQQALGQGPQFIFQYYEEEERQRGNFPDRFSGHQFPNYSSELNVNALLLGDSALYLCASSLGLGTGNSPLHFGNGTRLTVT.

The CDR3 nucleotides read TGCAGCGTTGATGGTCAATCGGATGAGCAGTTCTTC. It yields the protein CSVDGQSDEQFF. The chain has TRBV29-1 and TRBJ2-1; D unclear. The CDR3 covers 12 residues. Germline CDR1 SQVTM, CDR2 ANQGSEA. V lost 3 bases and J lost 8, with 11 bases in between.

This clone was seen a single time. The chain joins TRBV11-2 to TRBJ2-7; D might be TRBD2 (6 bases). V lost 5 bases, J lost 4 bases, and 18 bases lay in between. Per the germline V gene, CDR1 is SGHAT and CDR2 is FQNNGV. CDR3 length: 15 amino acids. DNA for the CDR3: TGTGCCAGCAGCCCCCGGTTCGGGGGTATGTACGAGCAGTACTTC. Protein product: CASSPRFGGMYEQYF.

The V call is TRBV11-2, the J call TRBJ1-1; no clear D. V gave up 5 bases and J gave up 3 bases, with 13 bases separating them. The CDR3 is 14 residues long. The germline CDR1 and CDR2 sequences are SGHAT and FQNNGV. CDR3 region: CASSNLMTHTEAFF. The CDR3 coding sequence is TGTGCCAGCAGCAACCTTATGACCCACACTGAAGCTTTCTTT.

This sequence joins TRBV7-8 and TRBJ1-2; TRBD1 matches 8 bases. The CDR3 has 16 amino acids. Germline V lookup: CDR1 SGHVS, CDR2 FQNEAQ. Germline trimming cut 0 bases from V and 4 bases from J; bases unmatched to any gene: 7. The CDR3: CASSLAGTGDLYGYTF. Here the CDR3 DNA reads TGTGCCAGCAGCTTAGCGGGGACAGGAGATCTCTATGGCTACACCTTC.

The chain has TRBV9 and TRBJ2-5; 7 positions agree with TRBD1. The J segment lost 1 base and the V segment lost 2 bases, leaving 2 bases of the junction unmatched. Germline V gene data show CDR1 as SGDLS and CDR2 as YYNGEE. The CDR3 has 14 amino acids. The CDR3 here is CASSVDRVQETQYF. The CDR3 DNA sequence: TGTGCCAGCAGCGTCGACAGGGTCCAAGAGACCCAGTACTTC.

The V gene is TRBV18, the J gene TRBJ1-6, with D tentatively TRBD1 (5 bases). Trimming left V 6 bases short and J 8 bases short, with 17 bases between. This CDR3 region has 15 residues. Germline-derived CDR1 and CDR2 are KGHSH and LQKENI. CDR3 sequence reads: CASSQGGTADSPLHF. DNA of the CDR3: TGTGCCAGCTCGCAGGGTGGGACGGCGGATTCACCCCTCCACTTT.

This chain joins TRBV12-5 and TRBJ2-5; 9 positions match TRBD2. CDR3 length equals 16 residues. The V and J ends lost 0 bases and 5 bases, in that order; junction bases with no gene match: 7. The germline gives CDR1 LGHNT, CDR2 FRNRAP. The CDR3 is CASGLVISGGKETQYF. The CDR3 region has the DNA TGTGCTAGTGGTTTGGTAATTAGCGGGGGTAAGGAGACCCAGTACTTC. Full variable domain (rest looked up from reference TRBV12-5 and TRBJ2-5): DARVTQTPRHKVTEMGQEVTMRCQPILGHNTVFWYRQTMMQGLELLAYFRNRAPLDDSGMPKDRFSAEMPDATLATLKIQPSEPRDSAVYFCASGLVISGGKETQYFGPGTRLLVL.

The rearrangement links TRBV5-1 to TRBJ2-2; 7 bases agree with TRBD1. Germline V gene lookup returns CDR1 SGHRS and CDR2 YFSETQ. Unmatched junction bases numbered 6, after V lost 4 bases and J lost 3 bases. The CDR3 extends over 15 amino acids. CDR3 loop: CASSTTGFDTGELFF. The CDR3, as DNA: TGCGCCAGCAGCACGACAGGGTTCGACACCGGGGAGCTGTTTTTT.

This clone turned up a few times. The chain uses TRBV11-3 and TRBJ2-1; D is uncertain. The CDR3 contains 13 residues. V lost 5 bases to trimming and J lost 8 bases, with 13 bases between them. Germline values: CDR1 SGHNT, CDR2 YENEEA. CDR3 DNA: TGTGCCAGCAGCCCCCCCACGGCGGATGAGCAGTTCTTC. Translation: CASSPPTADEQFF. Combining the CDR3 with reference TRBV11-3 and TRBJ2-1 gives the whole variable domain EAGVVQSPRYKIIEKKQPVAFWCNPISGHNTLYWYLQNLGQGPELLIRYENEEAVDDSQLPKDRFSAERLKGVDSTLKIQPAELGDSAVYLCASSPPTADEQFFGPGTRLTVL.

The rearrangement links TRBV7-9 to TRBJ2-7; TRBD1 aligns across 7 bases. V lost 5 bases, J lost 3 bases, and 1 base stayed unmatched. The CDR3 contains 12 residues. In germline, CDR1 is SEHNR, CDR2 FQNEAQ (reference sequence). The CDR3 DNA is TGTGCCAGCAGCCAGGGGGTCTACGAGCAGTACTTC. Translation gives CASSQGVYEQYF.

The rearrangement joins TRBV5-1 to TRBJ2-6, with D possibly matching TRBD2 (5 bases). This CDR3 is 19 amino acids long. Germline CDR1 reads SGHRS; CDR2 reads YFSETQ. The V and J ends lost 0 bases and 4 bases respectively, with 20 bases between them. DNA of the CDR3: TGCGCCAGCAGCTTGGTGGGAACTAGTGGTCTCAGAGGGGCCAACGTCCTGACTTTC. Amino acid sequence: CASSLVGTSGLRGANVLTF. The variable domain in full, completed from reference TRBV5-1 and TRBJ2-6, reads KAGVTQTPRYLIKTRGQQVTLSCSPISGHRSVSWYQQTPGQGLQFLFEYFSETQRNKGNFPGRFSGRQFSNSRSEMNVSTLELGDSALYLCASSLVGTSGLRGANVLTFGAGSRLTVL.

The chain links TRBV6-6 to TRBJ2-2; the D is unclear. The CDR3 length is 12 residues. Trimming removed 5 bases at V and 8 bases at J, with 9 bases between. The germline CDR1 and CDR2 sequences are MNHNY and SVGAGI (reference sequence). CDR3 protein: CASSPVFGELFF. CDR3 bases: TGTGCCAGCAGTCCCGTCTTTGGGGAGCTGTTTTTT.

This rearrangement joins TRBV7-2 to TRBJ1-5; D gene ambiguous. Per the germline V gene, CDR1 is SGHTA and CDR2 is FQGNSA. This CDR3 has 14 residues. Trimming left V 5 bases short and J 7 bases short, with 15 bases between. The DNA for the CDR3 is TGTGCCAGCAGCCCTAACGCGGGGATCCAGCCCCAGCATTTT. Its translation: CASSPNAGIQPQHF.

This clone was found a few times. This sequence joins TRBV7-2 and TRBJ1-5; 7 bases match TRBD1. V was clipped by 2 bases and J by 4 bases; unmatched bases: 2. The length of the CDR3 is 14 residues. CDR1 is SGHTA, CDR2 FQGNSA, per germline. The CDR3 coding sequence is TGTGCCAGCAGCTTACAGACAGGGAATCAGCCCCAGCATTTT. This translates into CASSLQTGNQPQHF.

The V gene is TRBV10-3, the J gene TRBJ1-2; D possibly corresponds to TRBD1 (5 bases). V lost 5 bases, J lost 7 bases, and 11 bases lay in between. Germline CDR1 and CDR2: ENHRY and SYGVKD. The CDR3 is made up of 12 amino acids. CDR3 DNA sequence: TGTGCCATCAGTCCCGGGACGGCTGGCTACACCTTC. Translating it yields CAISPGTAGYTF.

This chain connects TRBV27 to TRBJ1-5; D gene unclear. The CDR3 consists of 13 residues. The V and J ends lost 4 bases and 5 bases respectively, with 9 bases between them. The V gene's germline CDR1 is MNHEY and CDR2 SMNVEV (reference sequence). The CDR3 DNA sequence: TGTGCCAGCAGTTGGGCCGTGTATCAGCCCCAGCATTTT. Amino acids: CASSWAVYQPQHF.

The CDR3 DNA is TGTGCCAGCAGCTTAGGGGGGACAGCTCAGCCCCAGCATTTT. It encodes CASSLGGTAQPQHF. The chain uses TRBV7-8 and TRBJ1-5; 7 nucleotides align to TRBD1. Germline assignment: CDR1 SGHVS and CDR2 FQNEAQ. This CDR3 has 14 residues. V lost 1 base and J lost 6; bases outside the gene matches: 3.

The J gene is TRBJ2-7, the V gene TRBV13; perhaps TRBD2 as D (6 bases). The ends were cut back, 1 base at V and 2 bases at J, with 12 bases in the middle. Germline V lookup: CDR1 PRHDT, CDR2 FYEKMQ (reference sequence). The CDR3 is 15 residues long. CDR3 nucleotide sequence: TGTGCCAGCAGCTTAGCGGCTAGCGCGACCTACGAGCAGTACTTC. Translated: CASSLAASATYEQYF. Combining the CDR3 with reference TRBV13 and TRBJ2-7 gives the whole variable domain AAGVIQSPRHLIKEKRETATLKCYPIPRHDTVYWYQQGPGQDPQFLISFYEKMQSDKGSIPDRFSAQQFSDYHSELNMSSLELGDSALYFCASSLAASATYEQYFGPGTRLTVT.

In DNA form, the CDR3 reads TGTGCCAGCACCAGGGGGGCGTCTCCAAATGAAAAACTGTTTTTT. Its protein is CASTRGASPNEKLFF. The gene calls are TRBV5-8 and TRBJ1-4; TRBD1 matches 7 bases. CDR3 length equals 15 residues. From germline, CDR1 is SGHTS and CDR2 YDEGEE. J lost 5 bases, V lost 6 bases, and 10 bases had no gene match.

This sequence joins TRBV5-1 and TRBJ1-6; TRBD1 matches 7 bases. After removal of 4 bases from V and 7 bases from J, the junction contained 5 bases not matched to a gene. Germline CDR1 reads SGHRS; CDR2 reads YFSETQ. This CDR3 has 14 residues. CDR3 loop: CASSRGTENSPLHF. CDR3 coding DNA: TGCGCCAGCAGCCGCGGGACAGAGAATTCACCCCTCCACTTT.

The J gene is TRBJ2-4, the V gene TRBV28, with a weak D call TRBD2 (6 bases). Per the germline V gene, CDR1 is MDHEN and CDR2 is SYDVKM. The V gene lost 3 bases and the J gene lost 1 base, with 7 bases spanning the gap. CDR3 size: 14 residues. The CDR3 spells CASSFGGAKNIQYF. The CDR3 bases are TGTGCCAGCAGTTTTGGGGGGGCCAAAAACATTCAGTACTTC.

CDR3 sequence (DNA): TGTGCCAGCAGCTCTGATTACCGGGACAGAAGGTATGGCTACACCTTC. It is translated as CASSSDYRDRRYGYTF. The chain employs TRBV5-6 and TRBJ1-2; 7 positions agree with TRBD1. V was pared by 3 bases and J by 5 bases, with 13 bases of the junction left unmatched. Germline CDR1 is SGHDT and CDR2 is YYEEEE. This CDR3 region has 16 residues.

The V call is TRBV4-3, the J call TRBJ1-1; no definite D call. The germline V gene encodes CDR1 LGHNA and CDR2 YSLEER. The CDR3 consists of 14 residues. V lost 0 bases, J lost 0 bases, and 5 bases lay in between. CDR3 loop: CASSQEGLNTEAFF. The CDR3 DNA is TGCGCCAGCAGCCAAGAGGGCCTGAACACTGAAGCTTTCTTT.

The chain uses TRBV10-3 and TRBJ1-4, with TRBD1 as a possible D gene (6 bases). This CDR3 contains 17 residues. Trimming left V 6 bases short and J 3 bases short, with 20 bases between. The germline gives CDR1 ENHRY, CDR2 SYGVKD. The CDR3 spells CAISEPGRGQANEKLFF. The CDR3 DNA sequence: TGTGCCATCAGCGAACCTGGGCGGGGGCAGGCTAATGAAAAACTGTTTTTT.